Each of the 5 T cell receptor beta chains below was sequenced from the same sample in a study of blood T cell repertoires in COVID-19. Only in-frame clones appear in the TCRdb table, and some are missing; sequencing was by immunoSEQ multiplex PCR. Among approximately 90,000 clones listed, 70% to 90% were seen once. Sequences were obtained from peripheral blood. The receptors come from a man aged 55 to 70 with acute or convalescent COVID-19.

The chain couples TRBV12-5 to TRBJ1-6; D possibly corresponds to TRBD1 (5 bases). The germline V gene has CDR1 LGHNT and CDR2 FRNRAP. Trimming took 1 base from V and 7 from J, leaving 11 bases between them. This CDR3 is built from 15 residues. The CDR3 DNA is TGTGCTAGTGGTTTGGGAGGACACGGCAATTCACCCCTCCACTTT. Its protein product is CASGLGGHGNSPLHF.

The V and J genes are TRBV19 and TRBJ1-1; no definite D call. Per germline, CDR1 LNHDA and CDR2 SQIVND (reference sequence). CDR3 length: 13 residues. Trimming pared 2 bases from V and 1 base from J, leaving 5 bases between. CDR3 protein: CASSILRNTEAFF. DNA for the CDR3: TGTGCCAGTAGTATATTGAGGAACACTGAAGCTTTCTTT.

This chain joins TRBV29-1 and TRBJ1-1; 7 nucleotides agree with TRBD1. V lost 6 bases to trimming and J lost 3 bases; unmatched junction nucleotides: 4. Looked up from germline, CDR1 is SQVTM and CDR2 is ANQGSEA. The CDR3 contains 12 residues. The CDR3 DNA sequence: TGCAGCGTGGGAACAGGGGACACTGAAGCTTTCTTT. It specifies CSVGTGDTEAFF.

This clone occurred a few times. This chain uses TRBV30 with TRBJ1-2; the D is unclear. Trimming left V 3 bases short and J 0 bases short, with 5 bases between. This CDR3 is built from 12 residues. Germline CDR1 reads GTSNPN; CDR2 reads SVGIG (reference sequence). CDR3 nucleotide sequence: TGTGCCTGGAGGCAGGCTAACTATGGCTACACCTTC. Its protein product is CAWRQANYGYTF.

This clone is a singleton in its sample. This rearrangement joins TRBV29-1 to TRBJ2-7; D is possibly TRBD1 (5 bases). In germline, CDR1 is SQVTM, CDR2 ANQGSEA. CDR3 length equals 12 residues. V shed 5 bases and J shed 2 bases, with 10 bases lying between them. CDR3 bases: TGCAGCGTTTGCCCAGGGCCCTACGAGCAGTACTTC. The encoded protein is CSVCPGPYEQYF.